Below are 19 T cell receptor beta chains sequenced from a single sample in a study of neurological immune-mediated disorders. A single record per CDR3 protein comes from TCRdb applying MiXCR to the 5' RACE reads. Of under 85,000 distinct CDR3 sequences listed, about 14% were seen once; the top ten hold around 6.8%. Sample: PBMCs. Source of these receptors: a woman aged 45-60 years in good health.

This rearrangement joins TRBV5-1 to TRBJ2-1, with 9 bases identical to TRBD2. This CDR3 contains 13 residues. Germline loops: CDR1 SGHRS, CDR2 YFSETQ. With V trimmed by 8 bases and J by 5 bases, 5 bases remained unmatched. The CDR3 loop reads CASLAGWDNEQFF. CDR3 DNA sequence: TGCGCCAGTCTAGCGGGGTGGGACAATGAGCAGTTCTTC.

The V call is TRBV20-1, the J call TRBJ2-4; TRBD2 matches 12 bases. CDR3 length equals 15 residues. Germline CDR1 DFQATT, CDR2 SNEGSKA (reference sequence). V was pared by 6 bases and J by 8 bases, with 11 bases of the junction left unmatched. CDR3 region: CSAVGSTSGRYIQYF. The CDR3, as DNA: TGCAGTGCCGTAGGTTCGACTAGCGGGAGATACATTCAGTACTTC.

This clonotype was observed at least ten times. The DNA for the CDR3 is TGTGCCAGCAGCTTTTCGAGGGAGCGCGGGGAAAAACTGTTTTTT. Protein: CASSFSRERGEKLFF. The chain employs TRBV12-3 or TRBV12-4 and TRBJ1-4; D is undetermined. V gave up 6 bases and J gave up 8 bases, with 19 bases separating them. The CDR3 is 15 residues long.

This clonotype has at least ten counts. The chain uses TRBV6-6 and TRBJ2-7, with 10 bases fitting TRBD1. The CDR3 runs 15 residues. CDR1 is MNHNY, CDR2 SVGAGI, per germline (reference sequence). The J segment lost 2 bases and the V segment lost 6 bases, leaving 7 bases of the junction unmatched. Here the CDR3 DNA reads TGTGCCAGCAGAGGCACGGGACAGGGGACCTACGAGCAGTACTTC. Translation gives CASRGTGQGTYEQYF.

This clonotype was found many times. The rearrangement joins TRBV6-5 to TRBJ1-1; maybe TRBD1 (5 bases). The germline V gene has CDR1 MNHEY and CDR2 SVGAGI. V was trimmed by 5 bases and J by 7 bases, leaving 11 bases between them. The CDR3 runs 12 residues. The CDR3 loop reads CASSKTTGEAFF. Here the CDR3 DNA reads TGTGCCAGCAGTAAGACAACAGGTGAAGCTTTCTTT.

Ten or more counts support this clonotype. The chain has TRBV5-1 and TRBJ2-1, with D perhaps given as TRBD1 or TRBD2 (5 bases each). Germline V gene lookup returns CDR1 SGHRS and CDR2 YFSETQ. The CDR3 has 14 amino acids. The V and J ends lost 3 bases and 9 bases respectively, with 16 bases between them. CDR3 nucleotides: TGCGCCAGCAGCTCCACCGGGACCCCTCCTGAGCAGTTCTTC. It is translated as CASSSTGTPPEQFF.

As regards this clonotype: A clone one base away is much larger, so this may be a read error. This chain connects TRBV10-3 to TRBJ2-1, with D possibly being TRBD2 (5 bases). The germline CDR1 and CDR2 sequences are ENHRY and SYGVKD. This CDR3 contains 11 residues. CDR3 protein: CAISVGNEKFF. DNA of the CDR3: TGTGCCATCAGTGTCGGGAATGAGAAGTTCTTC.

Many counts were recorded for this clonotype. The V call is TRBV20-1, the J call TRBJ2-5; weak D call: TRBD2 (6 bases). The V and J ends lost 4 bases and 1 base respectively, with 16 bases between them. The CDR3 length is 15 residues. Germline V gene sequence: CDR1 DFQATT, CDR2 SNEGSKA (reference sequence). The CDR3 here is CSATQRRDFQETQYF. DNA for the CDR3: TGCAGTGCTACCCAACGCCGGGACTTCCAAGAGACCCAGTACTTC.

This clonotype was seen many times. This CDR3 is CSATSRTGLGEKLFF. The CDR3 nucleotides are TGCAGTGCCACATCGCGGACAGGGCTAGGAGAAAAACTGTTTTTT. The chain carries TRBV20-1 and TRBJ1-4; TRBD1 aligns across 8 bases. CDR1 is DFQATT and CDR2 is SNEGSKA in the germline V gene (reference sequence). The CDR3 covers 15 residues. V trimming: 6 bases; J trimming: 8 bases; junction bases outside the gene matches: 14.

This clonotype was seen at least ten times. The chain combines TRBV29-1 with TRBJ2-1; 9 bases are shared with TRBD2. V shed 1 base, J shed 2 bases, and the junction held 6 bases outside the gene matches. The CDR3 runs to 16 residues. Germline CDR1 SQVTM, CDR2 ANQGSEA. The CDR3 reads CSVEGSSGSAYNEQFF. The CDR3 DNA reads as TGCAGCGTTGAAGGAAGTAGCGGGAGCGCCTACAATGAGCAGTTCTTC.

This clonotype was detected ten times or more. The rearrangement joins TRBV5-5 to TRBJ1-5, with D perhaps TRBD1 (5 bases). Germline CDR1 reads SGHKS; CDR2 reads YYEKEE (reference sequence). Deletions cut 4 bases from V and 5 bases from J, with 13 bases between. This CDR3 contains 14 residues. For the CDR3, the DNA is TGTGCCAGCAGCATTCGGGACCGTGATCAGCCCCAGCATTTT. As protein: CASSIRDRDQPQHF.

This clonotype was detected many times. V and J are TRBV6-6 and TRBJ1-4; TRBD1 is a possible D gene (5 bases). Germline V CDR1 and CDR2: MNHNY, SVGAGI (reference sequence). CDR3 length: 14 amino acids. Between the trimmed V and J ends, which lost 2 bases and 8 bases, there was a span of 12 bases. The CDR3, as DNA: TGTGCCAGCAGTTACGGGACGAGAGGGGAAAAACTGTTTTTT. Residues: CASSYGTRGEKLFF.

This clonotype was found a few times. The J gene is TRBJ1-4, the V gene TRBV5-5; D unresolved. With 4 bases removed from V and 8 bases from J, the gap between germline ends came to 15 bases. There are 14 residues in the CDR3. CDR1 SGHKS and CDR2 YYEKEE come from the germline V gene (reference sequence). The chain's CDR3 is CASSTGGLGEKLFF. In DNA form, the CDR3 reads TGTGCCAGCAGCACCGGAGGGCTAGGGGAAAAACTGTTTTTT.

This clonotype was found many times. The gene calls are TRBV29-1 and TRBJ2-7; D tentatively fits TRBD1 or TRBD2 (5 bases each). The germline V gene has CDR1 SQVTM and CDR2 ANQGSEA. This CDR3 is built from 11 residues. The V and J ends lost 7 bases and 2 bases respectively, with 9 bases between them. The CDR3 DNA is TGCAGCGGAGGGGAAGCCTACGAGCAGTACTTC. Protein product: CSGGEAYEQYF.

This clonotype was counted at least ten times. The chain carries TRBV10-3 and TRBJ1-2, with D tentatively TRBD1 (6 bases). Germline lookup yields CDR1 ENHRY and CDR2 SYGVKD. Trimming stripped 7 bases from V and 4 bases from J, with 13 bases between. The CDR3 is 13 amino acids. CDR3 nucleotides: TGTGCCATCACTTTGGGACAATTCTATGGCTACACCTTC. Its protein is CAITLGQFYGYTF.

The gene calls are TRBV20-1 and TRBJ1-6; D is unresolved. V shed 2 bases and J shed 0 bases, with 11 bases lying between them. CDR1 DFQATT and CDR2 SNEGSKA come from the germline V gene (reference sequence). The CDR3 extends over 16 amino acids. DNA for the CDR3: TGCAGTGCTAGATCTACAGCATTCTCCTATAATTCACCCCTCCACTTT. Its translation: CSARSTAFSYNSPLHF.

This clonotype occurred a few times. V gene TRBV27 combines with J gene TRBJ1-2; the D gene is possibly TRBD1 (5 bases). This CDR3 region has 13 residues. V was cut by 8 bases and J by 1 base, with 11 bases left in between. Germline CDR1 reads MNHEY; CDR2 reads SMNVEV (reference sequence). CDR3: CASRRDFNYGYTF. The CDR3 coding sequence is TGTGCCAGCCGTCGGGACTTTAACTATGGCTACACCTTC.

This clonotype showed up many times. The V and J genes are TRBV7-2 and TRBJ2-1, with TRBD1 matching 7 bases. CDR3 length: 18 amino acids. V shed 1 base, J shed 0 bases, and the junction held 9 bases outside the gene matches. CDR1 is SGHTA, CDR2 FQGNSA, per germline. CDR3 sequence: CASSLGGQSLSSYNEQFF. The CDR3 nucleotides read TGTGCCAGCAGCTTAGGGGGACAGTCATTAAGCTCCTACAATGAGCAGTTCTTC. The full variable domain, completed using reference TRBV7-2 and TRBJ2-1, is GAGVSQSPSNKVTEKGKDVELRCDPISGHTALYWYRQSLGQGLEFLIYFQGNSAPDKSGLPSDRFSAERTGGSVSTLTIQRTQQEDSAVYLCASSLGGQSLSSYNEQFFGPGTRLTVL.

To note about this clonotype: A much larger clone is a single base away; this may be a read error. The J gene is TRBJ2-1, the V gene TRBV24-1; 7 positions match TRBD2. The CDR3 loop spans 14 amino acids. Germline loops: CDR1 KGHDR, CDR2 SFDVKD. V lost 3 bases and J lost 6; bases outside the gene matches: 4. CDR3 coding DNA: TGTGCCACCAGTGATGCGGGACTAACCAATGAGCAGTTCTTC. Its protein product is CATSDAGLTNEQFF.